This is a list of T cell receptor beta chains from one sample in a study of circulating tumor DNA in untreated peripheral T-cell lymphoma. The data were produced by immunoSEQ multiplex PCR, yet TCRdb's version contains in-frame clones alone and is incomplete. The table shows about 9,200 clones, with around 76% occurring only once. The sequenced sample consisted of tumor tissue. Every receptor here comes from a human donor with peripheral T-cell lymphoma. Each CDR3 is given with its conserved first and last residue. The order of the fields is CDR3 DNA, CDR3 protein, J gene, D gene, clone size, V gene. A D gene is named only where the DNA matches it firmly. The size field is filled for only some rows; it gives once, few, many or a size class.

cdr3_nt: TGTGCCAGCAGTTTGCTGGGACTAGCCTACAATGAGCAGTTCTTC
cdr3_aa: CASSLLGLAYNEQFF
j_call: TRBJ2-1
d_call: TRBD2
clone_size: -
v_call: TRBV28

cdr3_nt: TGTGCCAGCAGCTTTGGGGGACAGGACGACAATGAGCAGTTCTTC
cdr3_aa: CASSFGGQDDNEQFF
j_call: TRBJ2-1
d_call: TRBD1
clone_size: -
v_call: TRBV7-7

cdr3_nt: TGTGCCTGGAGGCCGGGACAGGCCTACGAGCAGTACTTC
cdr3_aa: CAWRPGQAYEQYF
j_call: TRBJ2-7
d_call: TRBD1
clone_size: -
v_call: TRBV30

cdr3_nt: TGTGCCAGCAGCTACGACTACAGCACAGATACGCAGTATTTT
cdr3_aa: CASSYDYSTDTQYF
j_call: TRBJ2-3
d_call: -
clone_size: once
v_call: TRBV11-3

cdr3_nt: TGCAGCGTTGGAATTGGTGGGGATAGAGGCACTGAAGCTTTCTTT
cdr3_aa: CSVGIGGDRGTEAFF
j_call: TRBJ1-1
d_call: -
clone_size: -
v_call: TRBV29-1

cdr3_nt: TGCAGCGTTGAAGCAGGGGCGGAAAAACTGTTTTTT
cdr3_aa: CSVEAGAEKLFF
j_call: TRBJ1-4
d_call: -
clone_size: -
v_call: TRBV29-1

cdr3_nt: TGCGCCAGCAGCCAGAGACTAGCGGGATCCTACGAGCAGTACTTC
cdr3_aa: CASSQRLAGSYEQYF
j_call: TRBJ2-7
d_call: -
clone_size: -
v_call: TRBV1

cdr3_nt: TGTGCCAGCAGTTACTCGACCAACAGGGGCGAGCAGTACTTC
cdr3_aa: CASSYSTNRGEQYF
j_call: TRBJ2-7
d_call: TRBD1
clone_size: -
v_call: TRBV6-8

cdr3_nt: TGTGCCAGCAGTCCGGGACAGGGACTTCCTAATGAAAAACTGTTTTTT
cdr3_aa: CASSPGQGLPNEKLFF
j_call: TRBJ1-4
d_call: TRBD1
clone_size: -
v_call: TRBV28

cdr3_nt: TGTGCCAGCAGCTTGTCGCGAAGCACAGATACGCAGTATTTT
cdr3_aa: CASSLSRSTDTQYF
j_call: TRBJ2-3
d_call: -
clone_size: once
v_call: TRBV11-3

cdr3_nt: TGCGCCAGCAGCCCGGCCGGGACAGGGGGGGAAAAACTGTTTTTT
cdr3_aa: CASSPAGTGGEKLFF
j_call: TRBJ1-4
d_call: TRBD1
clone_size: -
v_call: TRBV5-1